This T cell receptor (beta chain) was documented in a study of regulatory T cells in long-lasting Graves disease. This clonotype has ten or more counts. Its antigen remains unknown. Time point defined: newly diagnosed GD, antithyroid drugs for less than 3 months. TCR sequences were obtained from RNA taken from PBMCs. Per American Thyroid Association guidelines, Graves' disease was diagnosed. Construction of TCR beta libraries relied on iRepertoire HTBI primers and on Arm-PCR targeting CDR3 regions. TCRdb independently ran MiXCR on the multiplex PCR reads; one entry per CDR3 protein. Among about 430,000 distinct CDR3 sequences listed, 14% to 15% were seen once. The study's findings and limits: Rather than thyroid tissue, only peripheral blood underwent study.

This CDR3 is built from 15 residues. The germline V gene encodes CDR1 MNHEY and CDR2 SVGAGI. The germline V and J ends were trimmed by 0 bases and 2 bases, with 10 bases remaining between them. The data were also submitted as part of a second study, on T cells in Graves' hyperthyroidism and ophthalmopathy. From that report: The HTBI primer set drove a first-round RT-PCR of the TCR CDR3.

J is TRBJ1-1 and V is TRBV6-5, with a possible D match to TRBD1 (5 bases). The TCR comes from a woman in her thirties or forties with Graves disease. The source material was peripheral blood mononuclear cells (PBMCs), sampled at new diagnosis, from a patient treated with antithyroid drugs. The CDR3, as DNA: TGTGCCAGCAGTTACTCGGCAGGGCTTAACACTGAAGCTTTCTTT. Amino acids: CASSYSAGLNTEAFF.